These 25 T cell receptor beta chains were sequenced from one sample in a study of post-analysis software for immune sequencing data. TCR beta cDNA libraries included unique molecular identifiers. One entry per CDR3 protein, called by TCRdb with MiXCR from the PCR reads. This sample carries about 540,000 distinct CDR3 sequences, approximately 31% of them seen once, and the ten largest clones take approximately 6%. Regarding the study as a whole: Relative to controls, patients had a handful of TRBV segments at higher frequency, with TRBV5-6, TRBV5-1 and TRBV20-1 among these.

Their specific antigens are unknown. Sequencing was performed on blood. The receptors were sampled from a girl aged 2 to 17 with multiple sclerosis.

The J gene is TRBJ2-5, the V gene TRBV15, with 9 bases aligning to TRBD2. The germline V gene encodes CDR1 LNHNV and CDR2 YYDKDF (reference sequence). After removal of 4 bases from V and 4 bases from J, the junction contained 10 bases not matched to a gene. The CDR3 loop spans 16 amino acids. The CDR3 nucleotides are TGTGCCACCAGCACCCCTCGACGCGGGGGGGGAGAGACCCAGTACTTC. This translates into CATSTPRRGGGETQYF. Together with reference TRBV15 and TRBJ2-5, the CDR3 gives the full variable domain: DAMVIQNPRYQVTQFGKPVTLSCSQTLNHNVMYWYQQKSSQAPKLLFHYYDKDFNNEADTPDNFQSRRPNTSFCFLDIRSPGLGDTAMYLCATSTPRRGGGETQYFGPGTRLLVL.

This clonotype was seen only a few times. V gene TRBV12-3 or TRBV12-4 combines with J gene TRBJ2-5, with D uncertain. This CDR3 comprises 13 residues. V was cut by 0 bases and J by 2 bases, with 4 bases left in between. The chain's CDR3 is CASSLAWQETQYF. The CDR3 nucleotides read TGTGCCAGCAGTTTAGCCTGGCAAGAGACCCAGTACTTC.

The genes are TRBV29-1 and TRBJ2-4, with no clear D. This CDR3 contains 15 residues. Between the trimmed V and J ends, which lost 4 bases and 2 bases, there was a span of 15 bases. Looked up from germline, CDR1 is SQVTM and CDR2 is ANQGSEA. For the CDR3, the DNA is TGCAGCGTTGCTGGGCAGTATTATTCCAAAAACATTCAGTACTTC. Translated, it gives CSVAGQYYSKNIQYF. Full variable domain (remainder filled in from reference TRBV29-1 and TRBJ2-4): SAVISQKPSRDICQRGTSLTIQCQVDSQVTMMFWYRQQPGQSLTLIATANQGSEATYESGFVIDKFPISRPNLTFSTLTVSNMSPEDSSIYLCSVAGQYYSKNIQYFGAGTRLSVL.

This chain uses TRBV20-1 with TRBJ1-1; a possible D gene is TRBD1 (5 bases). V was pared by 5 bases and J by 1 base, with 17 bases between. Germline values: CDR1 DFQATT, CDR2 SNEGSKA (reference sequence). The CDR3 is made up of 15 amino acids. The CDR3 sequence: CSALRVGRRNTEAFF. The CDR3 DNA reads as TGCAGTGCTCTGAGGGTGGGGCGGCGGAACACTGAAGCTTTCTTT.

V usage is TRBV7-8 and J usage is TRBJ1-6; 7 nucleotides line up with TRBD1. CDR1 and CDR2 (germline): SGHVS, FQNEAQ. The V gene end was trimmed by 4 bases and the J gene end by 4 bases; junction bases not matched to a gene: 1. The CDR3 covers 14 residues. The CDR3 protein is CASSWGQYNSPLHF. In DNA form, the CDR3 reads TGTGCCAGCAGCTGGGGACAGTATAATTCACCCCTCCACTTT.

This clonotype was seen ten or more times. The chain uses TRBV7-3 and TRBJ2-7; D remains ambiguous. There are 14 residues in the CDR3. V lost 2 bases to trimming and J lost 1 base, with 9 bases between them. Germline V CDR1 and CDR2: SGHTA, FQGTGA. CDR3 sequence: CASSLSGSSYEQYF. DNA of the CDR3: TGTGCCAGCAGCTTATCGGGCAGTTCCTACGAGCAGTACTTC.

This clonotype was seen a handful of times. A much larger clone lies one base from this, so it may be a read error. The J gene is TRBJ1-2, the V gene TRBV29-1, with D uncertain. V dropped 6 bases and J dropped 7 bases, with 15 bases sitting between them. Looked up from germline, CDR1 is SQVTM and CDR2 is ANQGSEA. This CDR3 spans 12 amino acids. DNA of the CDR3: TGCAGCGTGAGGGCCGTCCGCGTTGGCTACACCTTC. Its translation is CSVRAVRVGYTF. Combining the CDR3 with reference TRBV29-1 and TRBJ1-2 gives the whole variable domain SAVISQKPSRDICQRGTSLTIQCQVDSQVTMMFWYRQQPGQSLTLIATANQGSEATYESGFVIDKFPISRPNLTFSTLTVSNMSPEDSSIYLCSVRAVRVGYTFGSGTRLTVV.

The CDR3 nucleotides are TGCAGTGCTAGAGGGCAACAGGGGGCCTCCTACGAGCAGTACTTC. Its protein product is CSARGQQGASYEQYF. The chain recombines TRBV20-1 with TRBJ2-7; TRBD1 agrees at 9 bases. Germline V CDR1 and CDR2: DFQATT, SNEGSKA (reference sequence). The CDR3 runs to 15 residues. The V segment lost 1 base and the J segment 0 bases; nucleotides outside the gene matches: 4.

This chain joins TRBV4-1 and TRBJ2-1, with 8 bases matching TRBD2. The closer fit of TRBJ2-7 to the DNA end suggests the J call may be wrong. The V gene's germline CDR1 is MGHRA and CDR2 YSYEKL. CDR3 length: 18 residues. The CDR3 region has the DNA TGCGCCAGCAGCCAACCTACCCCCGGGACTAGAGGCTACAATGAGCAGTACTTC. It encodes CASSQPTPGTRGYNEQYF.

The chain recombines TRBV7-2 with TRBJ2-2; D uncertain. The CDR3 runs 15 residues. Trimming pared 4 bases from V and 7 bases from J, leaving 16 bases between. Germline V gives CDR1 SGHTA, CDR2 FQGNSA. The CDR3 loop is CASSSTSPNGGELFF. CDR3 in DNA: TGTGCCAGCAGCTCAACTTCCCCTAATGGCGGGGAGCTGTTTTTT.

This rearrangement joins TRBV6-1 to TRBJ2-2, with D possibly being TRBD2 (6 bases). CDR3 length: 15 residues. CDR1 and CDR2 (germline): MNHNS, SASEGT. V was shortened by 0 bases and J by 4 bases, with 9 bases between the two germline ends. The CDR3 nucleotides read TGTGCCAGCAGTGAAGCGGGGGGTGTCACCGGGGAGCTGTTTTTT. Its protein is CASSEAGGVTGELFF.

The rearrangement joins TRBV7-3 to TRBJ1-2; 7 bases map to TRBD1. Looked up from germline, CDR1 is SGHTA and CDR2 is FQGTGA. The CDR3 sequence is 15 residues long. V shed 5 bases and J 6 bases; nucleotides not matched to a gene: 12. CDR3 loop: CASSPLDRPVDGYTF. CDR3 sequence (DNA): TGTGCCAGCAGCCCACTGGACAGGCCGGTCGATGGCTACACCTTC. Full variable domain (missing parts from reference TRBV7-3 and TRBJ1-2): GAGVSQTPSNKVTEKGKYVELRCDPISGHTALYWYRQSLGQGPEFLIYFQGTGAADDSGLPNDRFFAVRPEGSVSTLKIQRTERGDSAVYLCASSPLDRPVDGYTFGSGTRLTVV.

The J gene is TRBJ2-3, the V gene TRBV4-2, with 11 bases aligning to TRBD1. The trim removed 1 base at V and 4 bases at J, leaving 10 bases unmatched. Germline V gene lookup returns CDR1 LGHNA and CDR2 YNFKEQ. This CDR3 region has 18 residues. The CDR3 DNA reads as TGTGCCAGCAGCCAAGTTCTGGGGACAGGGGGGATCGCAGATACGCAGTATTTT. This translates into CASSQVLGTGGIADTQYF.

This clonotype occurred a few times. The gene calls are TRBV9 and TRBJ2-7; 8 nucleotides align to TRBD2. V dropped 3 bases and J dropped 3; count of bases not matched to a gene: 5. Germline values: CDR1 SGDLS, CDR2 YYNGEE. The CDR3 has 14 amino acids. This CDR3 is CASSAGLEDYEQYF. CDR3 in DNA: TGTGCCAGCAGCGCGGGACTAGAGGACTACGAGCAGTACTTC.

This clonotype was seen more than once but under ten times. This chain links TRBV7-2 with TRBJ2-7; TRBD1 aligns across 7 bases. In germline, CDR1 is SGHTA, CDR2 FQGNSA. Germline trimming cut 5 bases from V and 0 bases from J; bases unmatched to any gene: 7. CDR3 length: 15 residues. In nucleotides, the CDR3 is TGTGCCAGCAGCCGGGAAGGGACAGACTCCTACGAGCAGTACTTC. Its protein product is CASSREGTDSYEQYF.

In its sample, this clonotype was seen a few times. This chain joins TRBV7-3 and TRBJ2-3, with D possibly matching TRBD2 (6 bases). The CDR3 extends over 16 amino acids. Looked up from germline, CDR1 is SGHTA and CDR2 is FQGTGA. V dropped 4 bases and J dropped 4 bases, with 18 bases sitting between them. CDR3 coding DNA: TGTGCCAGCAGCTCCGCGGGGCGGGGTACCGCAGATACGCAGTATTTT. Amino acids: CASSSAGRGTADTQYF.

V is TRBV29-1 and J is TRBJ2-6, with D unresolved. V gave up 7 bases and J gave up 2 bases, with 9 bases separating them. The CDR3 runs 13 residues. The germline gives CDR1 SQVTM, CDR2 ANQGSEA. The CDR3 sequence: CSASATGANVLTF. The CDR3 coding sequence is TGCAGCGCCAGCGCTACTGGGGCCAACGTCCTGACTTTC.

This clonotype was picked up a small number of times. J is TRBJ2-3 and V is TRBV7-2; the match to TRBD2 covers 8 bases. Trimming removed 5 bases from V and 4 bases from J; junction bases left unmatched: 11. This CDR3 has 16 amino acids. Germline assignment: CDR1 SGHTA and CDR2 FQGNSA. CDR3 loop: CASSHGGAGGPDTQYF. The CDR3 nucleotides are TGTGCCAGCAGCCACGGAGGGGCGGGGGGCCCAGATACGCAGTATTTT. The full variable domain, its missing parts supplied by reference TRBV7-2 and TRBJ2-3, is GAGVSQSPSNKVTEKGKDVELRCDPISGHTALYWYRQSLGQGLEFLIYFQGNSAPDKSGLPSDRFSAERTGGSVSTLTIQRTQQEDSAVYLCASSHGGAGGPDTQYFGPGTRLTVL.

The gene calls are TRBV5-1 and TRBJ1-4, with D hard to call. Germline CDR1 is SGHRS and CDR2 is YFSETQ. The CDR3 length is 13 residues. Trimming shortened V by 5 bases and J by 6 bases, and 11 bases separated the two germline ends. The CDR3 protein is CASRRSLDEKLFF. The CDR3 DNA sequence: TGCGCCAGCAGGCGTAGTCTTGATGAAAAACTGTTTTTT.

This clonotype was found a few times. V is TRBV6-1 and J is TRBJ2-1; 16 bases map to TRBD2. V lost 1 base, J lost 8 bases, and 8 bases stayed unmatched. The CDR3 contains 18 residues. From germline, CDR1 is MNHNS and CDR2 SASEGT. In DNA, the CDR3 is TGTGCCAGCAGTGAAGTAGGGACTAGCGGGGGGGCCGGGGATGAGCAGTTCTTC. It is translated as CASSEVGTSGGAGDEQFF.

This clonotype has a count of ten or more. The germline gene is not matched at one end of the junction; a read error may be the cause. The V gene is TRBV6-5, the J gene TRBJ1-1, with a weak D call TRBD1 (6 bases). Looked up from germline, CDR1 is MNHEY and CDR2 is SVGAGI. The CDR3 consists of 13 residues. Here the CDR3 DNA reads TGCGCCAGCAGCCGAGGGGGGAACACTGAAGCTTTCTTT. It is translated as CASSRGGNTEAFF.

This clonotype was seen a few times. V and J are TRBV20-1 and TRBJ2-3; tentative D call: TRBD2 (6 bases). V lost 3 bases and J 6 bases, leaving 13 bases between the germline ends. The CDR3 covers 13 residues. The germline V gene encodes CDR1 DFQATT and CDR2 SNEGSKA (reference sequence). The CDR3 DNA reads TGCAGTGCTAGCTCGCGGGGTGGCGATACGCAGTATTTT. This codes for CSASSRGGDTQYF.

A few counts support this clonotype. V gene TRBV29-1 combines with J gene TRBJ2-1; 11 bases match TRBD1. Germline CDR1 and CDR2: SQVTM and ANQGSEA. V lost 8 bases, J lost 3 bases, and 12 bases stayed unmatched. The CDR3 consists of 16 residues. The CDR3: CSPGQGAWNCYNEQFF. The CDR3 bases are TGCAGCCCCGGACAGGGGGCTTGGAACTGCTACAATGAGCAGTTCTTC.

This clonotype was seen ten or more times. The chain couples TRBV5-1 to TRBJ1-6; TRBD1 matches at 10 bases. This CDR3 spans 15 amino acids. The germline V gene has CDR1 SGHRS and CDR2 YFSETQ. The junction had 9 bases not matched to a gene; V was cut back by 5 bases and J by 10 bases. CDR3 coding DNA: TGCGCCAGCAGTTCGGACAGGGGGGCTCGGTCACCCCTCCACTTT. Its protein product is CASSSDRGARSPLHF.

Concerning this clonotype: It may be a read error: a sequence one base away is much more abundant. The chain carries TRBV29-1 and TRBJ1-2; 8 bases are a match to TRBD1. CDR1 is SQVTM, CDR2 ANQGSEA, per germline. The CDR3 length is 12 residues. CDR3 sequence (DNA): TGCAGCGTTTCAGGGGGCCTCTATGGCTGCACCTTC. Protein: CSVSGGLYGCTF. Looking up the rest from reference TRBV29-1 and TRBJ1-2 gives the full variable domain: SAVISQKPSRDICQRGTSLTIQCQVDSQVTMMFWYRQQPGQSLTLIATANQGSEATYESGFVIDKFPISRPNLTFSTLTVSNMSPEDSSIYLCSVSGGLYGCTFGSGTRLTVV.